The TCR beta chain under discussion was sequenced for a study of T cell responses to AZD1222 COVID-19 vaccine. Comment on this clone: Its antigen is as yet unknown.

This table comes from immunoSEQ multiplex PCR, and its TCRdb copy is limited to in-frame clones, with some not included. The sample holds about 110,000 clones, around 81% seen once. Trimming left V 2 bases short and J 1 base short, with 5 bases between. CDR1 and CDR2 from the germline V gene are LGHDT and YNNKEL (reference sequence). The CDR3 extends over 13 amino acids. Study-wide results and caveats: The donors showed a predominance of white British ancestry and of females, with possible underestimation of clonal diversity.

The clonotype was recovered from an adult in good health. Sequencing used peripheral blood, obtained on day 0 of AZD1222 vaccination. This chain links TRBV3-1 (or the pseudogene TRBV3-2) with TRBJ2-5; D remains ambiguous. The CDR3 DNA reads as TGTGCCAGCAGCCAACAGTCCCAAGAGACCCAGTACTTC. Its protein product is CASSQQSQETQYF.